A single sample is the source of the 18 T cell receptor beta chains below, sequenced in a study of blood T cell repertoires in COVID-19. Libraries were prepared by immunoSEQ multiplex PCR; TCRdb keeps only in-frame clonotypes and omits some of them. This sample has approximately 400,000 clones; around 87% occur once, and the top ten carry 1% to 1.5%. The material sequenced was PBMCs or T cells enriched from blood (not recorded which). These receptors all come from a man under 40 who had recovered from COVID-19.

The rearrangement links TRBV4-1 to TRBJ2-7; perhaps TRBD2 as D (6 bases). The CDR3 runs to 14 residues. Trimming removed 0 bases from V and 4 bases from J, with 10 bases in between. The V gene's germline CDR1 is MGHRA and CDR2 YSYEKL. Written as DNA, the CDR3 is TGCGCCAGCAGCCAAGATTGGAGGGGATACGAGCAGTACTTC. Amino acid sequence: CASSQDWRGYEQYF.

There are a few counts of this clone. The V and J genes are TRBV19 and TRBJ1-2; D is unclear. The CDR3 has 15 amino acids. Trimming cost V 4 bases and J 0 bases, with 12 bases left between them. The V gene's germline CDR1 is LNHDA and CDR2 SQIVND (reference sequence). The CDR3 reads CASSSTTTTNYGYTF. CDR3 DNA: TGTGCCAGTAGTAGCACCACTACTACTAACTATGGCTACACCTTC.

The V call is TRBV7-3, the J call TRBJ2-1; TRBD2 matches at 15 bases. From germline, CDR1 is SGHTA and CDR2 FQGTGA. This CDR3 region has 15 residues. After removal of 7 bases from V and 12 bases from J, the junction contained 10 bases not matched to a gene. The CDR3 reads CASNLGTSGGPTQFF. The CDR3 nucleotides are TGTGCCAGCAACCTGGGGACTAGCGGGGGGCCTACGCAGTTCTTC.

V and J are TRBV11-2 and TRBJ1-1; 7 nucleotides agree with TRBD1. The germline gives CDR1 SGHAT, CDR2 FQNNGV. V trimming: 4 bases; J trimming: 3 bases; junction bases outside the gene matches: 2. The CDR3 sequence is 13 residues long. Here the CDR3 reads CASSWTGYTEAFF. In DNA, the CDR3 is TGTGCCAGCAGCTGGACAGGCTACACTGAAGCTTTCTTT.

V usage is TRBV28 and J usage is TRBJ1-3, with D possibly TRBD1 on 5 matching bases. Trimming stripped 3 bases from V and 0 bases from J, with 12 bases between. The CDR3 contains 16 residues. The V gene's germline CDR1 is MDHEN and CDR2 SYDVKM. DNA of the CDR3: TGTGCCAGCAGTTTTTCTCAGGGTATCTCTGGAAACACCATATATTTT. Protein: CASSFSQGISGNTIYF.

The chain uses TRBV15 and TRBJ2-7; 9 nucleotides align to TRBD1. Unmatched junction bases numbered 6, after V lost 4 bases and J lost 5 bases. The CDR3 contains 14 residues. In germline, CDR1 is LNHNV, CDR2 YYDKDF (reference sequence). The CDR3 protein is CATSTRDRVNEQYF. The CDR3 nucleotides read TGTGCCACCAGCACTAGGGACAGGGTAAACGAGCAGTACTTC.

The rearrangement links TRBV10-3 to TRBJ1-1; D unresolved. The CDR3 loop spans 13 amino acids. CDR1 and CDR2 (germline): ENHRY, SYGVKD. V lost 8 bases, J lost 5 bases, and 15 bases lay in between. CDR3 DNA: TGTGCCATCGGCGGCGGGGTCGTGACTGAAGCTTTCTTT. This translates into CAIGGGVVTEAFF.

In its sample, this clone was seen once. The gene calls are TRBV19 and TRBJ1-2; a possible D gene is TRBD1 (6 bases). The CDR3 extends over 15 amino acids. Trimming removed 5 bases from V and 5 bases from J, with 18 bases in between. Per the germline V gene, CDR1 is LNHDA and CDR2 is SQIVND (reference sequence). CDR3 amino acids: CASSRNSGTKYGYTF. In nucleotides, the CDR3 is TGTGCCAGTAGTCGGAACAGCGGGACAAAGTATGGCTACACCTTC.

The chain uses TRBV9 and TRBJ2-7; 10 nucleotides line up with TRBD1. Germline CDR1 reads SGDLS; CDR2 reads YYNGEE. This CDR3 comprises 14 residues. V shed 1 base and J 5 bases; nucleotides not matched to a gene: 3. CDR3 coding DNA: TGTGCCAGCAGCGTAATTGGGACAGGGGACGAGCAGTACTTC. Amino acid sequence: CASSVIGTGDEQYF.

The rearrangement joins TRBV30 to TRBJ2-7; D perhaps matches TRBD1 (6 bases). Germline lookup yields CDR1 GTSNPN and CDR2 SVGIG (reference sequence). This CDR3 is built from 12 residues. Trimming left V 5 bases short and J 9 bases short, with 17 bases between. CDR3 in amino acids: CAWGTIQGGQYF. The CDR3 nucleotides are TGTGCCTGGGGGACGATACAAGGGGGGCAGTACTTC. The full variable domain, completed using reference TRBV30 and TRBJ2-7, is SQTIHQWPATLVQPVGSPLSLECTVEGTSNPNLYWYRQAAGRGLQLLFYSVGIGQISSEVPQNLSASRPQDRQFILSSKKLLLSDSGFYLCAWGTIQGGQYFGPGTRLTVT.

The J gene is TRBJ2-2, the V gene TRBV29-1, with 8 bases aligning to TRBD1. From germline, CDR1 is SQVTM and CDR2 ANQGSEA. The V segment lost 4 bases and the J segment 3 bases; nucleotides outside the gene matches: 4. The CDR3 covers 14 residues. As DNA, the CDR3 is TGCAGCGTTGCGGACAGGGTGGACACCGGGGAGCTGTTTTTT. Its protein is CSVADRVDTGELFF.

The chain uses TRBV12-3 or TRBV12-4 and TRBJ1-1; D is uncertain. This CDR3 contains 13 residues. Trimming shortened V by 0 bases and J by 3 bases, and 5 bases separated the two germline ends. The CDR3 DNA reads as TGTGCCAGCAGTTTAGCGCGGGACACTGAAGCTTTCTTT. Encoded protein: CASSLARDTEAFF.

This clone was seen once. Within the sample, other DNA sequences also encode this same CDR3. The chain joins TRBV15 to TRBJ2-5; no clear D gene. The ends were cut back, 0 bases at V and 5 bases at J, with 4 bases in the middle. The CDR3 runs to 12 residues. Germline CDR1 reads LNHNV; CDR2 reads YYDKDF (reference sequence). CDR3 coding DNA: TGTGCCACCAGCAGAGATATCGAGACCCAGTACTTC. This sequence encodes CATSRDIETQYF.

J is TRBJ2-7 and V is TRBV3-1 (or the pseudogene TRBV3-2); perhaps TRBD2 as D (6 bases). Germline values: CDR1 LGHDT, CDR2 YNNKEL (reference sequence). The V and J ends lost 0 bases and 6 bases respectively, with 12 bases between them. This CDR3 region has 14 residues. The CDR3 nucleotides read TGTGCCAGCAGCCAAGATAACGGGGGTGGCGAGCAGTACTTC. Amino acids: CASSQDNGGGEQYF.

V and J are TRBV5-1 and TRBJ2-2; D is undetermined. This CDR3 is 14 amino acids long. Trimming removed 4 bases at V and 4 bases at J, with 11 bases between. Germline CDR1 SGHRS, CDR2 YFSETQ. The CDR3, as DNA: TGCGCCAGCAGCCCTAGGATGGGCACCGGGGAGCTGTTTTTT. Protein sequence: CASSPRMGTGELFF. The full variable domain, with the rest looked up from reference TRBV5-1 and TRBJ2-2, is KAGVTQTPRYLIKTRGQQVTLSCSPISGHRSVSWYQQTPGQGLQFLFEYFSETQRNKGNFPGRFSGRQFSNSRSEMNVSTLELGDSALYLCASSPRMGTGELFFGEGSRLTVL.

This chain uses TRBV6-2 or TRBV6-3 with TRBJ2-3, with a weak D call TRBD1 (5 bases). Trimming shortened V by 2 bases and J by 1 base, and 7 bases separated the two germline ends. CDR1 MNHEY and CDR2 SVGEGT come from the germline V gene. The CDR3 runs 14 residues. The CDR3 loop is CASSYRGGTDTQYF. CDR3 sequence (DNA): TGTGCCAGCAGTTACAGGGGTGGCACAGATACGCAGTATTTT.

This clone was seen only a few times. The chain couples TRBV10-2 to TRBJ1-2, with 8 bases lining up with TRBD1. Germline trimming cut 1 base from V and 8 bases from J; bases unmatched to any gene: 9. This CDR3 contains 15 residues. Germline CDR1 and CDR2: WSHSY and SAAADI. The CDR3 loop reads CASSEYLRGRGGYTF. CDR3 nucleotides: TGCGCCAGCAGTGAGTATCTCAGGGGGCGAGGAGGCTACACCTTC.

This clone was recorded only once. This chain joins TRBV7-3 and TRBJ2-3; 10 nucleotides agree with TRBD2. This CDR3 region has 17 residues. Per the germline V gene, CDR1 is SGHTA and CDR2 is FQGTGA. The V segment lost 2 bases and the J segment 2 bases; nucleotides outside the gene matches: 7. CDR3 residues: CASSLWPSGGHTDTQYF. Here the CDR3 DNA reads TGTGCCAGCAGCTTATGGCCTAGCGGGGGCCACACAGATACGCAGTATTTT.